Each of the 2 T cell receptor beta chains below was sequenced from the same sample in a study of CD8 T cells in ankylosing spondylitis. Findings and caveats of the study: A motif in TCR beta, a set of under 10 highly homologous variants, appeared characteristic of ankylosing spondylitis blood.

No antigen has been identified for these receptors. TCRdb redid the calling of the 5' RACE reads with MiXCR, one entry per CDR3 protein. Of fewer than 550,000 distinct CDR3 sequences in the sample, 5.3% were seen once. Sequencing used blood, either unsorted or a sorted T cell fraction (not recorded which). The receptors were sampled from a male donor with ankylosing spondylitis.

This clonotype appeared many times. The genes are TRBV27 and TRBJ2-7; D is possibly TRBD2 (5 bases). Germline V CDR1 and CDR2: MNHEY, SMNVEV (reference sequence). This CDR3 spans 14 amino acids. Trimming left V 2 bases short and J 2 bases short, with 10 bases between. The CDR3 region has the DNA TGTGCCAGCAGTTTACCCACTAGGACCTACGAGCAGTACTTC. Encoded protein: CASSLPTRTYEQYF.

On this clonotype: This clone may be a read error of a much larger clone one base away. V usage is TRBV4-2 and J usage is TRBJ1-2; 7 positions agree with TRBD1. This CDR3 has 14 residues. Germline loops: CDR1 LGHNA, CDR2 YNFKEQ. The CDR3 protein is CASSVKGANPGHTF. The CDR3 DNA follows: TGTGCCAGCAGCGTTAAGGGGGCAAACCCTGGCCACACCTTC.